Each of the 25 T cell receptor beta chains below was sequenced from the same sample in a study of shared clonotypes between healthy human individuals. The protocol was immunoSEQ multiplex PCR, while the TCRdb copy is restricted to in-frame clones and leaves out a portion. The sample gives about 470,000 clones, roughly 80% of which show up once; around 13% is in the top ten. Material: PBMCs. The receptors shown here come from a woman in her thirties or forties in good health. Some clones in this sample may be carry-over from other donors' samples.

This clone was seen a few times. V usage is TRBV28 and J usage is TRBJ1-3, with D possibly matching TRBD1 (5 bases). Trimming took 3 bases from V and 0 from J, leaving 12 bases between them. This CDR3 has 16 residues. Germline V CDR1 and CDR2: MDHEN, SYDVKM. CDR3 DNA: TGTGCCAGCAGTTTGGGGGGGGTACGCTCTGGAAACACCATATATTTT. Translated: CASSLGGVRSGNTIYF.

This CDR3 is CAWTNSGNTIYF. CDR3 bases: TGTGCCTGGACAAACTCTGGAAACACCATATATTTT. This chain joins TRBV30 and TRBJ1-3; D unclear. The V and J ends lost 4 bases and 0 bases respectively, with 4 bases between them. The germline gives CDR1 GTSNPN, CDR2 SVGIG (reference sequence). CDR3 length: 12 residues.

The chain combines TRBV5-5 with TRBJ2-5; D call uncertain. Looked up from germline, CDR1 is SGHKS and CDR2 is YYEKEE (reference sequence). Trimming stripped 1 base from V and 4 bases from J, with 2 bases between. The CDR3 is made up of 11 amino acids. CDR3 sequence reads: CASSLRETQYF. DNA for the CDR3: TGTGCCAGCAGCTTGCGAGAGACCCAGTACTTC.

The V gene is TRBV18, the J gene TRBJ1-1; no reliable D call. V lost 3 bases and J lost 6, with 14 bases in between. Germline V CDR1 and CDR2: KGHSH, LQKENI. The CDR3 loop spans 14 amino acids. This chain's CDR3 is CASSPRGTGAEAFF. The CDR3, as DNA: TGTGCCAGCTCACCGAGAGGAACGGGCGCTGAAGCTTTCTTT.

This clone was found a few times. The chain uses TRBV5-1 and TRBJ1-3; possibly TRBD1 for D (5 bases). Germline loops: CDR1 SGHRS, CDR2 YFSETQ. V was pared by 4 bases and J by 0 bases, with 14 bases between. The CDR3 is made up of 16 amino acids. The chain's CDR3 is CASSINTGASGNTIYF. CDR3 nucleotide sequence: TGCGCCAGCAGCATAAATACCGGGGCCTCTGGAAACACCATATATTTT.

V is TRBV29-1 and J is TRBJ1-3; D call uncertain. Trimming took 1 base from V and 0 from J, leaving 7 bases between them. CDR1 SQVTM and CDR2 ANQGSEA come from the germline V gene. This CDR3 has 14 residues. The CDR3 nucleotides are TGCAGCGTTGAAGTGTCAGCCTCTGGAAACACCATATATTTT. It codes for CSVEVSASGNTIYF.

The CDR3 here is CASSYSGRQGSEKLFF. The DNA of the CDR3 is TGTGCCAGCAGTTACTCGGGCCGGCAGGGATCTGAAAAACTGTTTTTT. This chain uses TRBV6-5 with TRBJ1-4, with D possibly being TRBD1 (5 bases). The V end lost 0 bases, the J end lost 7 bases, and 15 bases lay between the germline ends. Germline V gives CDR1 MNHEY, CDR2 SVGAGI. There are 16 residues in the CDR3.

The rearrangement joins TRBV7-3 to TRBJ2-1; TRBD2 aligns across 9 bases. With V trimmed by 2 bases and J by 6 bases, 8 bases remained unmatched. Germline values: CDR1 SGHTA, CDR2 FQGTGA. This CDR3 has 16 residues. The CDR3 region is CASSLSGGREGNEQFF. The CDR3 coding sequence is TGTGCCAGCAGCTTATCAGGCGGGCGGGAGGGCAATGAGCAGTTCTTC.

The sample holds a few counts of this clone. The chain employs TRBV9 and TRBJ2-3; 9 bases fit TRBD2. The germline CDR1 and CDR2 sequences are SGDLS and YYNGEE. The V and J ends lost 4 bases and 3 bases, in that order; junction bases with no gene match: 12. This CDR3 is built from 17 residues. CDR3 protein: CASSKAGGGPVTDTQYF. CDR3 DNA sequence: TGTGCCAGCAGCAAAGCGGGGGGAGGGCCGGTAACAGATACGCAGTATTTT.

Notes on this clone: At one boundary the junction diverges from the germline segment, which might be a read error. The chain links TRBV11-3 to TRBJ2-3; 7 bases align to TRBD1. From germline, CDR1 is SGHNT and CDR2 YENEEA. This CDR3 is 15 amino acids long. The CDR3 DNA sequence: TGTGCTAGCAGCTTAGGGAACAGGGGTGGAGATACGCAGTATTTT. Its translation: CASSLGNRGGDTQYF.

This clone was found once. The chain recombines TRBV11-3 with TRBJ2-1, with D possibly matching TRBD1 (5 bases). The V gene lost 5 bases and the J gene lost 4 bases, with 12 bases spanning the gap. From germline, CDR1 is SGHNT and CDR2 YENEEA. The CDR3 is 14 amino acids. CDR3 DNA: TGTGCCAGCAGCCCCTCTAGGGGATACAATGAGCAGTTCTTC. This codes for CASSPSRGYNEQFF.

The CDR3 here is CASSLSLGTGANEQFF. The CDR3 DNA sequence: TGCGCCAGCAGCTTATCTTTAGGGACAGGGGCCAATGAGCAGTTCTTC. The chain joins TRBV5-1 to TRBJ2-1; 10 bases are shared with TRBD1. The trim removed 2 bases at V and 6 bases at J, leaving 8 bases unmatched. This CDR3 has 16 amino acids. Germline CDR1 is SGHRS and CDR2 is YFSETQ.

The chain couples TRBV2 to TRBJ1-4; no clear D gene. CDR1 is SNHLY and CDR2 is FYNNEI in the germline V gene. The CDR3 sequence is 14 residues long. V shed 8 bases and J shed 4 bases, with 14 bases lying between them. CDR3 sequence: CASEARESNEKLFF. The CDR3 DNA reads as TGTGCCAGCGAAGCCCGGGAGAGTAATGAAAAACTGTTTTTT. Full variable domain (remainder filled in from reference TRBV2 and TRBJ1-4): EPEVTQTPSHQVTQMGQEVILRCVPISNHLYFYWYRQILGQKVEFLVSFYNNEISEKSEIFDDQFSVERPDGSNFTLKIRSTKLEDSAMYFCASEARESNEKLFFGSGTQLSVL.

This clone was counted a single time. V and J are TRBV5-1 and TRBJ2-7, with D possibly called TRBD1 or TRBD2 (7 bases each). V gave up 4 bases and J gave up 0 bases, with 17 bases separating them. CDR1 is SGHRS and CDR2 is YFSETQ in the germline V gene. CDR3 size: 16 residues. CDR3 sequence reads: CASSPLRGDSSYEQYF. CDR3 DNA sequence: TGCGCCAGCAGCCCGTTACGGGGGGACAGCTCCTACGAGCAGTACTTC. The variable domain in full, with the rest retrieved from reference TRBV5-1 and TRBJ2-7, is KAGVTQTPRYLIKTRGQQVTLSCSPISGHRSVSWYQQTPGQGLQFLFEYFSETQRNKGNFPGRFSGRQFSNSRSEMNVSTLELGDSALYLCASSPLRGDSSYEQYFGPGTRLTVT.

Regarding this clone: The same CDR3 also results from other DNA sequences found in this sample. V usage is TRBV5-4 and J usage is TRBJ2-2, with D possibly TRBD1 on 6 matching bases. Per germline, CDR1 SGHNT and CDR2 YYREEE (reference sequence). CDR3 length: 14 amino acids. Trimming took off 0 bases at V and 4 bases at J, with 7 bases between the two ends. This chain's CDR3 is CASSLGTATGELFF. DNA of the CDR3: TGTGCCAGCAGCTTGGGGACAGCCACCGGGGAGCTGTTTTTT.

The table lists this clone with a few counts. The rearrangement uses TRBV11-3 and TRBJ2-7; 7 nucleotides match TRBD1. V gave up 1 base and J gave up 3 bases; unmatched junction bases: 6. Germline CDR1 reads SGHNT; CDR2 reads YENEEA. The CDR3 length is 15 residues. CDR3 region: CASSLGSGDSYEQYF. In DNA, the CDR3 is TGTGCCAGCAGCTTAGGTAGTGGGGACAGCTACGAGCAGTACTTC.

CDR3 coding DNA: TGTGCCAGCAGCCCTCCGGGACTAGCAATTAACTACGAGCAGTACTTC. This sequence encodes CASSPPGLAINYEQYF. The chain couples TRBV5-4 to TRBJ2-7, with 9 bases lining up with TRBD2. This CDR3 has 16 amino acids. Per the germline V gene, CDR1 is SGHNT and CDR2 is YYREEE (reference sequence). Losses at the gene ends were 4 bases for V and 3 bases for J; bases not matched to a gene: 11.

As regards this clone: The same CDR3 arises from other DNA sequences in this sample as well. The V call is TRBV20-1, the J call TRBJ2-7, with D uncertain. The CDR3 spans 11 residues. Germline V gene sequence: CDR1 DFQATT, CDR2 SNEGSKA (reference sequence). Trimming removed 1 base from V and 3 bases from J, with 4 bases in between. CDR3 coding DNA: TGCAGTGCTAGAGCCGGCTACGAGCAGTACTTC. This codes for CSARAGYEQYF.

The rearrangement joins TRBV28 to TRBJ2-7; D not certain. V lost 5 bases to trimming and J lost 2 bases, with 10 bases between them. CDR1 and CDR2 (germline): MDHEN, SYDVKM. The CDR3 runs to 13 residues. CDR3 DNA sequence: TGTGCCAGCAGTGGCGGTGCCCCCTACGAGCAGTACTTC. Translating gives CASSGGAPYEQYF.

This chain uses TRBV11-2 with TRBJ2-7; TRBD1 matches at 8 bases. The CDR3 contains 15 residues. Germline V gene lookup returns CDR1 SGHAT and CDR2 FQNNGV. V dropped 4 bases and J dropped 0; count of bases not matched to a gene: 5. Here the CDR3 DNA reads TGTGCCAGCAGCTCGGGACAGGCTAGCTCCTACGAGCAGTACTTC. The encoded protein is CASSSGQASSYEQYF.

The J gene is TRBJ1-6, the V gene TRBV2, with D possibly TRBD1 on 5 matching bases. Trimming stripped 3 bases from V and 4 bases from J, with 10 bases between. Per germline, CDR1 SNHLY and CDR2 FYNNEI. CDR3 length equals 15 residues. This CDR3 reads CASSDQGAYNSPLHF. CDR3 sequence (DNA): TGTGCCAGCAGTGATCAGGGTGCTTATAATTCACCCCTCCACTTT.

The gene calls are TRBV19 and TRBJ1-1; no clear D gene. Looked up from germline, CDR1 is LNHDA and CDR2 is SQIVND (reference sequence). This CDR3 comprises 14 residues. V lost 5 bases and J 4 bases, leaving 14 bases between the germline ends. CDR3 in DNA: TGTGCCAGTAGTGTCGTGGGCAGTCGCACTGAAGCTTTCTTT. As protein: CASSVVGSRTEAFF.

The chain employs TRBV29-1 and TRBJ1-2; a possible D gene is TRBD1 (5 bases). This CDR3 is 14 amino acids long. With 7 bases removed from V and 8 bases from J, the gap between germline ends came to 23 bases. The germline V gene encodes CDR1 SQVTM and CDR2 ANQGSEA. For the CDR3, the DNA is TGCAGCGCTGCGCAAGGGGAAGGGATAGGCGGCTACACCTTC. This codes for CSAAQGEGIGGYTF.

This clone was seen many times. This chain joins TRBV5-1 and TRBJ2-1; TRBD1 aligns across 8 bases. Germline V gene sequence: CDR1 SGHRS, CDR2 YFSETQ. V shed 2 bases, J shed 8 bases, and the junction held 6 bases outside the gene matches. The CDR3 totals 14 residues. Written as DNA, the CDR3 is TGCGCCAGCAGCTTAACGGACAGGGTCGATGAGCAGTTCTTC. Translating it yields CASSLTDRVDEQFF. The entire variable domain, with the rest obtained from reference TRBV5-1 and TRBJ2-1, is as follows: KAGVTQTPRYLIKTRGQQVTLSCSPISGHRSVSWYQQTPGQGLQFLFEYFSETQRNKGNFPGRFSGRQFSNSRSEMNVSTLELGDSALYLCASSLTDRVDEQFFGPGTRLTVL.

In this sample, this clone turned up a few times. Other DNA sequences from this sample encode an identical CDR3 as well. J is TRBJ2-7 and V is TRBV5-6; D ambiguous. Per the germline V gene, CDR1 is SGHDT and CDR2 is YYEEEE. The CDR3 has 12 residues. V was shortened by 0 bases and J by 4 bases, with 5 bases between the two germline ends. The CDR3 bases are TGTGCCAGCAGCTTGGGCCATTACGAGCAGTACTTC. Its protein is CASSLGHYEQYF.